Listed here are 10 T cell receptor beta chains from one sample, sequenced in a study of cytotoxic CD8 clonotypes in ibrutinib-treated CLL. Assay: immunoSEQ multiplex PCR; the TCRdb copy retains only in-frame clones and omits some. The sample records tens of thousands of clones, around 53% being singletons. The sample here was PBMCs, taken before ibrutinib treatment. The receptors originated from a human donor with chronic lymphocytic leukemia.

The chain couples TRBV11-1 to TRBJ2-5, with D maybe TRBD1 (6 bases). The germline V gene encodes CDR1 SGHAT and CDR2 FQDESV (reference sequence). Trimming cost V 3 bases and J 2 bases, with 16 bases left between them. This CDR3 is 16 amino acids long. The CDR3 coding sequence is TGTGCCAGCAGCTTCCGGCAGTCCCAGGGGCAAGAGACCCAGTACTTC. Translating gives CASSFRQSQGQETQYF.

The chain couples TRBV4-1 to TRBJ1-6; D not certain. Per germline, CDR1 MGHRA and CDR2 YSYEKL. CDR3 length: 15 amino acids. V shed 1 base and J shed 9 bases, with 13 bases lying between them. CDR3 protein: CASSQVLRGLSPLHF. CDR3 coding DNA: TGCGCCAGCAGCCAAGTTCTGAGAGGTCTTTCACCCCTCCACTTT.

The CDR3, as DNA: TGTGCCAGCAGCTTAGTCAGGGAGGACACTGAAGCTTTCTTT. Encoded protein: CASSLVREDTEAFF. The chain is built from TRBV11-1 and TRBJ1-1; possibly TRBD1 for D (5 bases). The CDR3 totals 14 residues. V lost 1 base to trimming and J lost 3 bases, with 9 bases between them. Germline V gene sequence: CDR1 SGHAT, CDR2 FQDESV (reference sequence).

The chain couples TRBV14 to TRBJ2-3, with D tentatively TRBD1 or TRBD2 (5 bases each). The V end lost 2 bases, the J end lost 0 bases, and 15 bases lay between the germline ends. CDR3 length equals 17 residues. Germline-derived CDR1 and CDR2 are SGHDN and FVKESK. CDR3 DNA sequence: TGTGCCAGCAGCCAACCCACCGGGGCGACTAGCACAGATACGCAGTATTTT. Its translation is CASSQPTGATSTDTQYF.

This clone was seen just once. The chain employs TRBV7-6 and TRBJ2-2; 7 nucleotides line up with TRBD1. The germline V gene encodes CDR1 SGHVS and CDR2 FNYEAQ. The length of the CDR3 is 18 residues. V dropped 1 base and J dropped 1; count of bases not matched to a gene: 9. The CDR3 is CASSLGIARTGNTGELFF. DNA for the CDR3: TGTGCCAGCAGCTTAGGGATTGCTAGGACAGGGAACACCGGGGAGCTGTTTTTT. Using reference TRBV7-6 and TRBJ2-2 for the parts outside the CDR3, the full variable domain is GAGVSQSPRYKVTKRGQDVALRCDPISGHVSLYWYRQALGQGPEFLTYFNYEAQQDKSGLPNDRFSAERPEGSISTLTIQRTEQRDSAMYRCASSLGIARTGNTGELFFGEGSRLTVL.

The table lists this clone with a few counts. V gene TRBV6-5 combines with J gene TRBJ1-3, with D perhaps TRBD1 (5 bases). V lost 2 bases and J lost 0, with 8 bases in between. The CDR3 is 15 amino acids. Germline CDR1 MNHEY, CDR2 SVGAGI. CDR3 nucleotide sequence: TGTGCCAGCAGTTACCAGGGACTCTCTGGAAACACCATATATTTT. Translating it yields CASSYQGLSGNTIYF.

This clone occurred a few times. The chain carries TRBV28 and TRBJ2-7; D is ambiguous. Germline CDR1 reads MDHEN; CDR2 reads SYDVKM. The V end was cut by 2 bases, the J end by 0 bases, with 11 bases between. The CDR3 has 15 residues. As DNA, the CDR3 is TGTGCCAGCAGTTTAGTGACTGCATCCTCCTACGAGCAGTACTTC. It encodes CASSLVTASSYEQYF.

This clone was detected a few times. The CDR3 sequence: CASTRGRLDTEAFF. The CDR3 region has the DNA TGTGCCAGCACCAGGGGGCGTCTGGACACTGAAGCTTTCTTT. The chain has TRBV6-5 and TRBJ1-1, with 8 bases aligning to TRBD1. This CDR3 region has 14 residues. J gave up 3 bases and V 7 bases, and 7 bases lay outside the gene matches. The germline CDR1 and CDR2 sequences are MNHEY and SVGAGI.

The DNA for the CDR3 is TGTGCCAGTACCCGGGACAGGGGTGAAAAACTGTTTTTT. Translation gives CASTRDRGEKLFF. The V and J genes are TRBV7-2 and TRBJ1-4; TRBD1 aligns across 10 bases. The CDR3 consists of 13 residues. CDR1 is SGHTA and CDR2 is FQGNSA in the germline V gene. V shed 9 bases and J 7 bases; nucleotides not matched to a gene: 5.

This chain joins TRBV18 and TRBJ1-4; TRBD1 matches at 10 bases. The CDR3 is 17 amino acids. Germline CDR1 and CDR2: KGHSH and LQKENI. V was clipped by 4 bases and J by 0 bases; unmatched bases: 5. The chain's CDR3 is CASSRQGAYATNEKLFF. CDR3 coding DNA: TGTGCCAGCTCACGACAGGGGGCTTATGCAACTAATGAAAAACTGTTTTTT.